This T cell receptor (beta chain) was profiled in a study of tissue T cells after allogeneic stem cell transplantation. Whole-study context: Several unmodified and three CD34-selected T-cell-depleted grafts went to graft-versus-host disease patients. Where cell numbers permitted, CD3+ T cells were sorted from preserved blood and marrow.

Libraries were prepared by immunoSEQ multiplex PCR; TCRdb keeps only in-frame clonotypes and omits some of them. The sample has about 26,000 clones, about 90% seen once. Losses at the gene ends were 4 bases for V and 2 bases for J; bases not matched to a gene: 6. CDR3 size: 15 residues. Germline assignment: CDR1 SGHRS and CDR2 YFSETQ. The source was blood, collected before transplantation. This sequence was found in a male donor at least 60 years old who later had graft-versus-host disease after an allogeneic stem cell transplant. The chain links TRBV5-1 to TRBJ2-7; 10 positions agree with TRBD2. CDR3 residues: CASSGGLAYPYEQYF. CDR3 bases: TGCGCCAGCAGCGGGGGACTAGCGTATCCCTACGAGCAGTACTTC.